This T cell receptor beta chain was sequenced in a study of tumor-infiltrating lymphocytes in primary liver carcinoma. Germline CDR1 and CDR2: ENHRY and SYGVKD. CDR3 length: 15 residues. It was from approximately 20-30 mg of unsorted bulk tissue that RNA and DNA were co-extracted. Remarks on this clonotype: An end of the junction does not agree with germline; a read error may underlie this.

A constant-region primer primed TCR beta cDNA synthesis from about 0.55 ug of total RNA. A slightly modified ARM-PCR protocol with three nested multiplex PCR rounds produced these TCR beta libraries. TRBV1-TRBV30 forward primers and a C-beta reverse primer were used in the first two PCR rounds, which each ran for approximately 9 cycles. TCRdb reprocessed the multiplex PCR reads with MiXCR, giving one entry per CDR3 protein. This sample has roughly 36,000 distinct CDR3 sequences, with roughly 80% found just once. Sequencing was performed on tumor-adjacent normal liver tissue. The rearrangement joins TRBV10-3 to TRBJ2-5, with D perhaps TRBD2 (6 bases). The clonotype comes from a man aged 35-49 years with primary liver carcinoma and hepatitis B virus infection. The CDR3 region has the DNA TGTGCCATCGGTGACCGGGAGAAGGGGATGGAGACACAGTACTTC. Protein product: CAIGDREKGMETQYF.